The 25 T cell receptor beta chains listed next were all sequenced from one sample in a study of kidney transplant recipient with SARS-CoV-2 infection. TCRdb redid the calling of the reads with MiXCR, one entry per CDR3 protein. In the table there are 250,000 or so distinct CDR3 sequences, under 30% of which are singletons. The sequencing here drew on a blood sample, taken at baseline and on roughly day 110 from a kidney transplant recipient. Source of these receptors: a male patient aged 25-45 years who had COVID-19 and was a kidney transplant recipient. Some of these T cells may belong to the graft donor.

There are many counts of this clonotype. The chain carries TRBV12-3 or TRBV12-4 and TRBJ1-4; tentative D call: TRBD1 (6 bases). The CDR3 length is 13 residues. Trimming shortened V by 7 bases and J by 10 bases, and 16 bases separated the two germline ends. The DNA for the CDR3 is TGTGCCAGCAAGACAGGTTATCTGGGAAAACTGTTTTTT. It encodes CASKTGYLGKLFF.

This clonotype was detected only a few times. The chain joins TRBV10-2 to TRBJ2-2; no reliable D call. Germline lookup yields CDR1 WSHSY and CDR2 SAAADI. This CDR3 is built from 14 residues. Trimming pared 8 bases from V and 0 bases from J, leaving 10 bases between. This CDR3 is CASWTGSNTGELFF. The DNA for the CDR3 is TGCGCCAGCTGGACGGGTTCGAACACCGGGGAGCTGTTTTTT.

Comments on this clonotype: Given a much more abundant clone one base away, this may be a read error. The chain is built from TRBV5-4 and TRBJ1-1; tentative D call: TRBD1 (5 bases). Germline CDR1 is SGHNT and CDR2 is YYREEE (reference sequence). The CDR3 extends over 14 amino acids. Trimming stripped 7 bases from V and 5 bases from J, with 18 bases between. CDR3 nucleotides: TGTGCCAGCGGCATGAACAGCGAGGGGACTGAAGCTTTCTTT. Translating gives CASGMNSEGTEAFF.

On this clonotype itself: Being one base from a much bigger clone, this may be a read error. V usage is TRBV3-1 and J usage is TRBJ2-3; 8 positions agree with TRBD2. Matching the DNA end better, TRBJ2-1 makes the J call doubtful. Germline V lookup: CDR1 LGHDT, CDR2 YNNKEL (reference sequence). The CDR3 is 16 amino acids. The CDR3 protein is CASSQMTGGFYNGQFF. Written as DNA, the CDR3 is TGTGCCAGCAGCCAAATGACGGGAGGGTTCTACAATGGGCAGTTCTTC.

This clonotype was picked up many times. The J gene is TRBJ1-1, the V gene TRBV5-1; 9 bases are a match to TRBD1. The germline V gene has CDR1 SGHRS and CDR2 YFSETQ. J was trimmed by 0 bases and V by 5 bases; bases with no gene match: 5. CDR3 size: 15 residues. The CDR3 sequence: CASRRDRVMNTEAFF. The CDR3 nucleotides read TGCGCCAGCAGGCGGGACAGGGTTATGAACACTGAAGCTTTCTTT.

This clonotype appeared many times. The chain uses TRBV16 and TRBJ1-5; 7 nucleotides match TRBD1. CDR3 length equals 18 residues. J lost 0 bases, V lost 1 base, and 9 bases had no gene match. The germline V gene has CDR1 KGHSY and CDR2 FQNENV. DNA of the CDR3: TGTGCCAGCAGCCAATTTGGGACAGAAGCTTATAGCAATCAGCCCCAGCATTTT. It codes for CASSQFGTEAYSNQPQHF. Full variable domain (remainder filled in from reference TRBV16 and TRBJ1-5): GEEVAQTPKHLVRGEGQKAKLYCAPIKGHSYVFWYQQVLKNEFKFLISFQNENVFDETGMPKERFSAKCLPNSPCSLEIQATKLEDSAVYFCASSQFGTEAYSNQPQHFGDGTRLSIL.

This clonotype was observed many times. CDR3 sequence (DNA): TGCAGTGCGTCGGACATACTGAACACTGAAGCTTTCTTT. This translates into CSASDILNTEAFF. This chain connects TRBV20-1 to TRBJ1-1; a weak D match, TRBD1 (5 bases). The CDR3 spans 13 residues. Germline lookup yields CDR1 DFQATT and CDR2 SNEGSKA (reference sequence). V was clipped by 6 bases and J by 0 bases, with 11 bases between them.

About this clonotype itself: A much larger clonotype is one base distant, so this may be a read error. The chain has TRBV28 and TRBJ1-6; no definite D call. The CDR3 runs 16 residues. In germline, CDR1 is MDHEN, CDR2 SYDVKM. V was trimmed by 8 bases and J by 9 bases, leaving 23 bases between them. CDR3 in DNA: TGTGCCAGCGGCCGCCCGGACGGCTCTATAGGTTCACCCCTCCACTTT. This codes for CASGRPDGSIGSPLHF.

Many counts were recorded for this clonotype. The limits of the CDR3 on the DNA are not certain, so only TCRdb's listed CDR3 is given. V is TRBV7-5 and J is TRBJ1-2; TRBD1 reflects the table's D call only, with no check against the DNA. TRBV7-5 is marked as a pseudogene. The CDR3 comprises 19 residues, both ends counted. The CDR3 sequence: CISVPESPTEVGKTYGYTF.

As for this clonotype: The junction departs from the called germline gene at one end, perhaps through a read error. The chain is built from TRBV9 and TRBJ2-2, with 10 bases matching TRBD2. The germline V gene encodes CDR1 SGDLS and CDR2 YYNGEE. The CDR3 spans 18 residues. The CDR3 DNA is TGTGCCAGCAGCGGAACCGGGACTAGCGAATGGAACGCCGGGGAGCTGTTTTTT. Its translation is CASSGTGTSEWNAGELFF.

The table lists this clonotype with many counts. The V and J genes are TRBV5-4 and TRBJ1-4, with D possibly TRBD1 on 6 matching bases. V dropped 4 bases and J dropped 2 bases, with 12 bases sitting between them. The CDR3 length is 15 residues. Germline CDR1 is SGHNT and CDR2 is YYREEE (reference sequence). The CDR3 is CASSSRQATNEKLFF. In DNA form, the CDR3 reads TGTGCCAGCAGCAGTAGACAGGCGACTAATGAAAAACTGTTTTTT.

About this clonotype: A much more abundant neighbour one base away suggests this may be a read error. J is TRBJ2-2 and V is TRBV5-6, with 8 bases that match TRBD2. Germline V CDR1 and CDR2: SGHDT, YYEEEE. The CDR3 consists of 15 residues. This chain's CDR3 is CAGSLVLAASRELFF. The DNA for the CDR3 is TGTGCCGGCAGCTTGGTACTAGCGGCCTCCCGGGAGCTGTTTTTT.

This clonotype was observed at least ten times. The gene calls are TRBV15 and TRBJ2-4; perhaps TRBD1 as D (6 bases). CDR1 is LNHNV, CDR2 YYDKDF, per germline (reference sequence). Trimming removed 4 bases from V and 0 bases from J, with 13 bases in between. This CDR3 is built from 16 residues. The CDR3 DNA reads TGTGCCACCAGCACAGGGGTCAGTTTAGCCAAAAACATTCAGTACTTC. This codes for CATSTGVSLAKNIQYF.

This clonotype was observed many times. The chain recombines TRBV19 with TRBJ1-2, with D possibly being TRBD1 (5 bases). V was clipped by 6 bases and J by 8 bases, with 25 bases between them. Germline-derived CDR1 and CDR2 are LNHDA and SQIVND (reference sequence). This CDR3 is built from 16 residues. The CDR3 DNA is TGTGCCAGTAGACCCAGTGGGGGATCCGTCATAGGCGGCTACACCTTC. Translated: CASRPSGGSVIGGYTF.

This chain uses TRBV3-1 with TRBJ1-2, with D uncertain. The V end lost 5 bases, the J end lost 4 bases, and 23 bases lay between the germline ends. Germline lookup yields CDR1 LGHDT and CDR2 YNNKEL (reference sequence). This CDR3 region has 17 residues. This CDR3 reads CASSADHTLRKTYGYTF. In DNA form, the CDR3 reads TGTGCCAGCAGCGCGGATCACACCCTTCGAAAGACCTATGGCTACACCTTC.

With respect to this clonotype: This may arise from a read error, as a much more abundant clone is one base away. The V call is TRBV12-3 or TRBV12-4, the J call TRBJ2-5, with D perhaps TRBD1 or TRBD2 (5 bases each). The J call is doubtful: the DNA matches TRBJ2-7 better. CDR3 length: 18 amino acids. The CDR3 here is CASSLGGGYSPAAYEQYF. The CDR3 DNA reads as TGTGCCAGCAGTTTAGGTGGGGGATACAGTCCCGCGGCCTACGAGCAGTACTTC.

A word on this clonotype: This may be a read error, as it is one base from a much larger clone. This rearrangement joins TRBV6-5 to TRBJ1-2, with D perhaps TRBD1 (6 bases). The CDR3 is made up of 14 amino acids. V was clipped by 8 bases and J by 8 bases, with 21 bases between them. Germline CDR1 is MNHEY and CDR2 is SVGAGI. CDR3 coding DNA: TGTGCCAGCGGTCAAGGGACACTGTCACTAGGCTACACCTTC. This translates into CASGQGTLSLGYTF.

The V and J genes are TRBV7-4 and TRBJ1-2, with no clear D. The germline gives CDR1 SGHVT, CDR2 SQSDAQ. Trimming removed 5 bases at V and 4 bases at J, with 23 bases between. This CDR3 is 17 amino acids long. Written as DNA, the CDR3 is TGTGCCAGCAGCCTAAATTGTTCAGCTCGAAAGACCTATGGCTACACCTTC. Translation gives CASSLNCSARKTYGYTF. Full variable domain (rest looked up from reference TRBV7-4 and TRBJ1-2): GAGVSQSPRYKVAKRGRDVALRCDSISGHVTLYWYRQTLGQGSEVLTYSQSDAQRDKSGRPSGRFSAERPERSVSTLKIQRTEQGDSAVYLCASSLNCSARKTYGYTFGSGTRLTVV.

A word on this clonotype: Possible read error: a much larger clone is one base away. This chain joins TRBV7-9 and TRBJ1-5, with 9 bases aligning to TRBD1. The CDR3 extends over 16 amino acids. CDR1 SEHNR and CDR2 FQNEAQ come from the germline V gene (reference sequence). V shed 7 bases, J shed 3 bases, and the junction held 10 bases outside the gene matches. The CDR3 DNA follows: TGTGCCAGCAACTTGGGGACAGGGTTGGTCAATCAGCCCCAGCATTTT. Amino acids: CASNLGTGLVNQPQHF.

In this sample, this clonotype turned up many times. This chain connects TRBV5-3 to TRBJ1-2; a weak D match, TRBD1 (5 bases). TRBV5-3 is flagged as an ORF with uncertain function. Trimming took off 6 bases at V and 4 bases at J, with 22 bases between the two ends. CDR3 length: 16 amino acids. CDR3: CARMTAVVRKTYGYTF. CDR3 coding DNA: TGTGCCAGAATGACAGCAGTGGTGAGAAAGACCTATGGCTACACCTTC.

With regard to this clonotype: Being one base from a much bigger clone, this may be a read error. The V gene is TRBV7-9, the J gene TRBJ1-2; D unclear. Germline V gives CDR1 SEHNR, CDR2 FQNEAQ (reference sequence). The CDR3 consists of 14 residues. CDR3 amino acids: CASGLADGVYGYTF. The DNA of the CDR3 is TGTGCCAGCGGCTTAGCAGATGGGGTCTATGGCTACACCTTC.

In its sample, this clonotype was seen many times. The chain links TRBV6-8 to TRBJ2-7, with D possibly matching TRBD2 (5 bases). Germline-derived CDR1 and CDR2 are MNHGY and SAAAGT. The CDR3 contains 13 residues. V was cut by 8 bases and J by 6 bases, with 17 bases left in between. The CDR3 is CASETLPAGEQYF. The CDR3 DNA reads TGTGCCAGCGAAACCCTCCCGGCGGGCGAGCAGTACTTC.

This clonotype was counted at least ten times. The chain couples TRBV20-1 to TRBJ1-5; D call uncertain. CDR1 is DFQATT, CDR2 SNEGSKA, per germline (reference sequence). The ends were cut back, 3 bases at V and 0 bases at J, with 15 bases in the middle. CDR3 size: 16 residues. The CDR3 protein is CSASRPTTLSNQPQHF. The CDR3 bases are TGCAGTGCTAGTAGGCCTACCACGCTTAGCAATCAGCCCCAGCATTTT.

As for this clonotype: This may be a read error, as it is one base from a much larger clone. The chain combines TRBV9 with TRBJ2-7; D is unclear. V was pared by 2 bases and J by 6 bases, with 21 bases between. The CDR3 spans 16 residues. Germline CDR1 reads SGDLS; CDR2 reads YYNGEE. CDR3 DNA sequence: TGTGCCAGCAGCGTCGGAGATTATTCCCCGGGTTGCGAGCAGTACTTC. Its translation is CASSVGDYSPGCEQYF.

This clonotype was counted many times. The rearrangement uses TRBV6-5 and TRBJ1-6, with TRBD1 identical over 7 bases. V shed 6 bases and J 11 bases; nucleotides not matched to a gene: 10. The V gene's germline CDR1 is MNHEY and CDR2 SVGAGI. This CDR3 spans 14 amino acids. The CDR3 loop reads CASRTVQGRTPLHF. The DNA for the CDR3 is TGTGCCAGCAGGACTGTACAGGGGAGGACACCCCTCCACTTT.